The sequence of this T cell receptor (beta chain) was determined in a study of glioma-infiltrating T cells after dendritic cell vaccination. In the study overall: Glioblastoma patients came from Phase I and II dendritic cell vaccination trials.

Patients had residual fresh-frozen tumor tissue and more than two years of survival data. Isocitrate dehydrogenase mutation was absent in all glioblastoma patients. A note on this clone: The antigen is undetermined.

The study's findings and limits: Higher TCR clonality did not directly relate to longer survival.

Sequencing was performed with immunoSEQ multiplex PCR; in TCRdb, only in-frame clones are kept and a portion is missing. This table holds fewer than 40,000 clones, roughly 90% found once. The clonotype comes from a human donor with glioblastoma. This material consisted of blood, taken before dendritic cell vaccination.

The CDR3 DNA sequence: TGTGCCAGTAGTATACAGGGGGGTAAAACTGAAGCTTTCTTT. It is translated as CASSIQGGKTEAFF. The rearrangement joins TRBV19 to TRBJ1-1, with TRBD1 matching 7 bases. The CDR3 sequence is 14 residues long. The V gene end was trimmed by 2 bases and the J gene end by 5 bases; junction bases not matched to a gene: 5. Germline lookup yields CDR1 LNHDA and CDR2 SQIVND (reference sequence).